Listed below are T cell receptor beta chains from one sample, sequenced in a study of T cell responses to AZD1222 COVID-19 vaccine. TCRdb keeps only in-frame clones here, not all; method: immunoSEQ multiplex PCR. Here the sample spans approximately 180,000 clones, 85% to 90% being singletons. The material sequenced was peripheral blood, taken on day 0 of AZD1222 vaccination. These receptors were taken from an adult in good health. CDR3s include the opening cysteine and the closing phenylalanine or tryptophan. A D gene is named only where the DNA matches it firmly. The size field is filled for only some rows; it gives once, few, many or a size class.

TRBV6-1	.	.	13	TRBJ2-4	CASSEWPGNIQYF	TGTGCCAGCAGTGAATGGCCTGGGAACATTCAGTACTTC
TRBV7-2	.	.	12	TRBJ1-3	CASSFPGNTIYF	TGTGCCAGCAGCTTTCCTGGAAACACCATATATTTT
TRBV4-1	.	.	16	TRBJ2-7	CASSQAPAGYSYEQYF	TGCGCCAGCAGCCAGGCCCCGGCAGGGTATTCCTACGAGCAGTACTTC
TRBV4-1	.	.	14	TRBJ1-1	CASSQGSRGTEAFF	TGCGCCAGCAGCCAAGGATCGCGGGGGACTGAAGCTTTCTTT
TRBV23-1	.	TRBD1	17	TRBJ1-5	CASSQARTGGFNQPQHF	TGCGCCAGCAGTCAAGCTAGGACAGGGGGCTTCAATCAGCCCCAGCATTTT
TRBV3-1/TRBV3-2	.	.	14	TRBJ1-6	CASSQVRFGSPLHF	TGTGCCAGCAGCCAAGTCAGGTTCGGTTCACCCCTCCACTTT
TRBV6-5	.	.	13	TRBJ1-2	CASSYSGDPPMTF	TGTGCCAGCAGTTACTCTGGGGATCCCCCTATGACCTTC
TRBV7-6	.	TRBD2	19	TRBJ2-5	CASSPPSTLAGGTWETQYF	TGTGCCAGCAGCCCACCTTCCACACTAGCGGGGGGCACCTGGGAGACCCAGTACTTC
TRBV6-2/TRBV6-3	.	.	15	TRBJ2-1	CASSRLGRTYNEQFF	TGTGCCAGCAGCCGACTAGGAAGGACCTACAATGAGCAGTTCTTC
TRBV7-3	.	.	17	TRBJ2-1	CASSLDEGGIAYNEQFF	TGTGCCAGCAGCCTGGATGAAGGGGGGATCGCCTACAATGAGCAGTTCTTC
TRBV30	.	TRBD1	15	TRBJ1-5	CAWSRGGQGNQPQHF	TGTGCCTGGAGTCGTGGGGGACAGGGGAATCAGCCCCAGCATTTT
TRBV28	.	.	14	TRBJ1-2	CASRFRDSFDGYTF	TGTGCCAGCAGATTCAGGGACTCCTTCGACGGCTACACCTTC
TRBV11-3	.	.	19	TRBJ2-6	CASSLPGGEEEDGANVLTF	TGTGCCAGCAGCCTCCCCGGAGGGGAGGAAGAGGATGGGGCCAACGTCCTGACTTTC
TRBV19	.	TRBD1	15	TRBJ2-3	CASSTRQGGTDTQYF	TGTGCCAGTAGTACCCGACAGGGCGGCACAGATACGCAGTATTTT
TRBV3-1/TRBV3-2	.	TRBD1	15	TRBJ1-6	CASSQVLQGNSPLHF	TGTGCCAGCAGCCAAGTTCTACAGGGGAATTCACCCCTCCACTTT
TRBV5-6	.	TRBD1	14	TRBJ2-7	CASSLGTGVSEQYF	TGTGCCAGCAGCTTAGGGACAGGGGTCTCCGAGCAGTACTTC
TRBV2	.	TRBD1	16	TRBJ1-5	CASSEGPDRGSKPQHF	TGTGCCAGCAGTGAAGGGCCGGACAGGGGATCAAAGCCCCAGCATTTT
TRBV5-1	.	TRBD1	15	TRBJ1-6	CASSVGTGSNSPLHF	TGCGCCAGCAGCGTCGGGACAGGGTCTAATTCACCCCTCCACTTT
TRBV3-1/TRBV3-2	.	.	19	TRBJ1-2	CASSQDFRAGVGFGYGYTF	TGTGCCAGCAGCCAAGATTTTCGAGCGGGTGTGGGGTTCGGCTATGGCTACACCTTC
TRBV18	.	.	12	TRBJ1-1	CASSPMDTEAFF	TGTGCCAGCTCACCGATGGACACTGAAGCTTTCTTT
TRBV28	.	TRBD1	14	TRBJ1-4	CASSFDRGYEKLFF	TGTGCCAGCAGTTTCGACAGGGGGTATGAAAAACTGTTTTTT
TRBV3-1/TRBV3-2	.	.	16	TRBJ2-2	CASSQRNPMNTGELFF	TGTGCCAGCAGCCAAAGGAACCCGATGAACACCGGGGAGCTGTTTTTT
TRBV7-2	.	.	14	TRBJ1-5	CASSLDRDGQPQHF	TGTGCCAGCAGCTTAGACAGGGATGGCCAGCCCCAGCATTTT
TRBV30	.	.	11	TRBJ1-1	CAWSVFSEAFF	TGTGCCTGGAGTGTATTCTCTGAAGCTTTCTTT
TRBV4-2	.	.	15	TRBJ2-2	CASSQENSNTGELFF	TGTGCCAGCAGCCAAGAGAATTCGAACACCGGGGAGCTGTTTTTT
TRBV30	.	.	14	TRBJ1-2	CAWSPPRDRYGYTF	TGTGCCTGGAGTCCCCCGCGGGACCGCTATGGCTACACCTTC
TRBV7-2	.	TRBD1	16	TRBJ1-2	CASSRVPGQGANGYTF	TGTGCCAGCAGCCGCGTCCCGGGACAGGGGGCGAATGGCTACACCTTC
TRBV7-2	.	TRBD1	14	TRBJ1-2	CASSPRDRVYGYTF	TGTGCCAGCAGCCCCCGGGACAGAGTCTATGGCTACACCTTC
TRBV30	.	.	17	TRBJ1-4	CAWNRQAIGRFNEKLFF	TGTGCCTGGAATCGGCAGGCCATCGGGAGATTTAATGAAAAACTGTTTTTT
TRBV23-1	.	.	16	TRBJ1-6	CASSQQASSYNSPLHF	TGCGCCAGCAGTCAACAGGCTAGCTCCTATAATTCACCCCTCCACTTT
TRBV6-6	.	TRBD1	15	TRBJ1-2	CASSYPGTGDDGYTF	TGTGCCAGCAGTTACCCCGGGACAGGGGATGATGGCTACACCTTC
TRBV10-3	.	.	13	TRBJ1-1	CATSQPSGTEAFF	TGTGCCACATCACAGCCGAGCGGAACTGAAGCTTTCTTT
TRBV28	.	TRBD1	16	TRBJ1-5	CASSSYRGLSNQPQHF	TGTGCCAGCAGTTCTTACAGGGGGCTAAGCAATCAGCCCCAGCATTTT
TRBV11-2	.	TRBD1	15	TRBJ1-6	CASSLVNRGNSPLHF	TGTGCCAGCAGCTTAGTTAACAGGGGAAATTCACCCCTCCACTTT
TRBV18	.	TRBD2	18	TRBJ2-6	CASSPRSSGGSGANVLTF	TGTGCCAGCTCACCAAGGTCTAGCGGGGGCTCTGGGGCCAACGTCCTGACTTTC
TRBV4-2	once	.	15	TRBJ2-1	CASSQGAGTYNEQFF	TGTGCCAGCAGCCAAGGGGCGGGGACCTACAATGAGCAGTTCTTC
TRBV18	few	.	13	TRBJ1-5	CASSPGNGQPQHF	TGTGCCAGCTCACCAGGGAACGGGCAGCCCCAGCATTTT